These 2 T cell receptor beta chains were sequenced from one sample in a study of CD8 T cells in Susac syndrome. RNA in amounts of roughly 0.5 to 1 ug was reverse transcribed with random hexamers. TCRdb used MiXCR to reprocess the immunoSEQ multiplex PCR reads, holding one entry per CDR3 protein. The sample contains 140,000 or so distinct CDR3 sequences, approximately 95% of which appear only once. What was sequenced was CD4+ T cells from PBMCs. The receptors originated from a human donor with Susac syndrome.

The chain links TRBV29-1 to TRBJ1-2; possible D gene TRBD1, 6 bases. Trimming left V 7 bases short and J 4 bases short, with 13 bases between. CDR3 length: 12 residues. Germline lookup yields CDR1 SQVTM and CDR2 ANQGSEA. CDR3 in amino acids: CSASGHTYGYTF. CDR3 DNA: TGCAGCGCCTCGGGACACACCTATGGCTACACCTTC.

The chain combines TRBV5-1 with TRBJ2-5; unclear D gene. CDR1 is SGHRS, CDR2 YFSETQ, per germline. CDR3 length: 12 residues. Deletions cut 5 bases from V and 2 bases from J, with 7 bases between. DNA for the CDR3: TGCGCCAGCAGAGGGCCTCAAGAGACCCAGTACTTC. Translation gives CASRGPQETQYF.